This entry features one T cell receptor (beta chain) sequence. What it binds is not known. This specimen belongs to a study of shared clonotypes between healthy human individuals. Findings and caveats of the study: Sample collection involved blood only; tissue repertoires are likely different.

For sorted subsets, approximately 0.2 ug DNA per replicate equaled approximately 30,000 T cell genomes. Profiling relied on immunoSEQ multiplex PCR, and the TCRdb table lists in-frame clones only, not all of them. This table holds approximately 2.5 million clones, more than 90% found once. The CDR3 extends over 15 amino acids. Germline V gives CDR1 MGHDK, CDR2 SYGVNS. With V trimmed by 5 bases and J by 8 bases, 9 bases remained unmatched. Sequencing input: naive CD4+ T cells sorted from blood. As to subset: CD45RA+ positively selected. The origin of this receptor is a man aged 18 to 35 in good health. This chain uses TRBV25-1 with TRBJ1-4; 9 nucleotides agree with TRBD1. CDR3 loop: CASSIWTGANEKLFF. The CDR3 DNA sequence: TGTGCCAGCAGTATATGGACAGGGGCGAACGAAAAACTGTTTTTT.